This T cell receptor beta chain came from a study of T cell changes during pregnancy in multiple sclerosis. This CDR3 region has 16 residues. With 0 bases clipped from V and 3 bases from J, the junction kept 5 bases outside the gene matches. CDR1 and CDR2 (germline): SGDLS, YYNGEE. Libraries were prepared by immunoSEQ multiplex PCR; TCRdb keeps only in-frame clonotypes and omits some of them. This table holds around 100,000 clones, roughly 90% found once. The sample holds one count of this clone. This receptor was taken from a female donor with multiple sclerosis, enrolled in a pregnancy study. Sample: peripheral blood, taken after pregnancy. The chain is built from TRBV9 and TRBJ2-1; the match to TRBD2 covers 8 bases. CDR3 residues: CASSVEGSGNYNEQFF. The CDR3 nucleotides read TGTGCCAGCAGCGTAGAAGGTAGCGGGAACTACAATGAGCAGTTCTTC.